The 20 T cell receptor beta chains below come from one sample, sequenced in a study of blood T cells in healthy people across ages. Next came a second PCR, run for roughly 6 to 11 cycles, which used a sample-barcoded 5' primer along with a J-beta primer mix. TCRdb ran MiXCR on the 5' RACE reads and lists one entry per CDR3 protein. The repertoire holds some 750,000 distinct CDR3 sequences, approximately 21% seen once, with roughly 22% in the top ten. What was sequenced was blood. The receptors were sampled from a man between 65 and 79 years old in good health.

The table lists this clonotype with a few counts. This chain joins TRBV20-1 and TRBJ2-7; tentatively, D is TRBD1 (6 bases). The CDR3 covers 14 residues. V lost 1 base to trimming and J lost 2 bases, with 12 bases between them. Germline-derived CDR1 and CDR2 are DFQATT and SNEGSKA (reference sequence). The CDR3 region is CSARVWDNAYEQYF. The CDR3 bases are TGCAGTGCTAGAGTGTGGGACAATGCCTACGAGCAGTACTTC.

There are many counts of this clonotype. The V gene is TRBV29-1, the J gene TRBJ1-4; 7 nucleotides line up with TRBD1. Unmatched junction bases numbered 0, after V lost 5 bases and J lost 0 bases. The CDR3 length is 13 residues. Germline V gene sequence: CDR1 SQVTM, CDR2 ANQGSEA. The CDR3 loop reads CSVQGATNEKLFF. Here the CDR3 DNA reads TGCAGCGTTCAGGGGGCAACTAATGAAAAACTGTTTTTT.

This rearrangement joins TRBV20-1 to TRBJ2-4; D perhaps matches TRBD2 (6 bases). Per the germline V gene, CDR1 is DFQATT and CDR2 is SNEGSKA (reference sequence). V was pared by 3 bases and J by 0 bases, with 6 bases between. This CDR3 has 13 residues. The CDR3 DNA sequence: TGCAGTGCTAGGGGACTAGCCAAAAACATTCAGTACTTC. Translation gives CSARGLAKNIQYF.

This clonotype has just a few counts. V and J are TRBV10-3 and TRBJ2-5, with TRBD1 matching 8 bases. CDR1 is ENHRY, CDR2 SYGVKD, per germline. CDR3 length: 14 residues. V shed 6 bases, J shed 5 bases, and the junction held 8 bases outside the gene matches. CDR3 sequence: CAISGQGPWETQYF. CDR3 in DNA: TGTGCCATCAGCGGACAGGGCCCATGGGAGACCCAGTACTTC.

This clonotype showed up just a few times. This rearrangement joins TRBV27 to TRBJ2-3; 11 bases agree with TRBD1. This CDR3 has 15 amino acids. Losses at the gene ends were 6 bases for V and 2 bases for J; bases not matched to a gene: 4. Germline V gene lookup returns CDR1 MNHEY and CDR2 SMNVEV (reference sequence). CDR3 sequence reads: CASRWDRGSTDTQYF. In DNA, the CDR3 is TGTGCCAGCAGATGGGACAGGGGGTCCACAGATACGCAGTATTTT.

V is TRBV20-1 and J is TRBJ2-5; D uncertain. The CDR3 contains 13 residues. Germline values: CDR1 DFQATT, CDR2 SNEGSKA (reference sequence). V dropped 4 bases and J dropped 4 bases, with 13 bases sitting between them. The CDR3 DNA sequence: TGCAGTGCTACATTCCAGTCGGTAGAGACCCAGTACTTC. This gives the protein CSATFQSVETQYF.

The CDR3 DNA sequence: TGTGCCAGCAGCCCGCCGGCGGATGCAACTAATGAAAAACTGTTTTTT. This translates into CASSPPADATNEKLFF. The V call is TRBV5-7, the J call TRBJ1-4; D is undetermined. TRBV5-7 is labeled an ORF, and its function is uncertain. The CDR3 spans 16 residues. V lost 4 bases to trimming and J lost 0 bases, with 13 bases between them.

This CDR3 is CASSLERGLLAGANVLTF. The DNA for the CDR3 is TGCGCCAGCAGCTTGGAAAGGGGGCTCCTTGCTGGGGCCAACGTCCTGACTTTC. The chain carries TRBV5-1 and TRBJ2-6, with 7 nucleotides matching TRBD1. J was trimmed by 2 bases and V by 0 bases; bases with no gene match: 8. Germline V CDR1 and CDR2: SGHRS, YFSETQ. This CDR3 spans 18 amino acids.

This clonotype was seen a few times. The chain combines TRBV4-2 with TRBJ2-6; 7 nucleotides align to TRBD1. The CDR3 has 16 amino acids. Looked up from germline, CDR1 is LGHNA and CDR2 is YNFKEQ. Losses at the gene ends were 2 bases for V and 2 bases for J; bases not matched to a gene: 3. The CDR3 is CASSQRTGAGANVLTF. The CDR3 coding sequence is TGTGCCAGCAGCCAACGAACAGGGGCTGGGGCCAACGTCCTGACTTTC.

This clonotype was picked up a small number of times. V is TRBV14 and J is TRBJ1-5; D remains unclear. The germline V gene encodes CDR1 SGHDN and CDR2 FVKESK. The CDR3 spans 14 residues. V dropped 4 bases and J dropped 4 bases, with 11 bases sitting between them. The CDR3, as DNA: TGTGCCAGCAGCCTGCGGGGTCAGAATCAGCCCCAGCATTTT. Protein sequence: CASSLRGQNQPQHF.

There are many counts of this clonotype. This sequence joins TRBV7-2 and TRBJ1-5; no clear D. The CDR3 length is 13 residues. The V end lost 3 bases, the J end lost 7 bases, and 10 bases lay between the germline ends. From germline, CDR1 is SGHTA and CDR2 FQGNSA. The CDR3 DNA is TGTGCCAGCAGCTTCTCGGTAGAGCAGCCCCAGCATTTT. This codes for CASSFSVEQPQHF.

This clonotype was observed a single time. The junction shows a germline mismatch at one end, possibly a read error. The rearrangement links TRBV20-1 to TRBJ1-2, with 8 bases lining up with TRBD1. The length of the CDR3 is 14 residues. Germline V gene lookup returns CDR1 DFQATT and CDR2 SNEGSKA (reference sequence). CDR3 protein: CGARDRGWNYGYTF. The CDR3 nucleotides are TGCGGTGCTAGAGACAGGGGCTGGAACTATGGCTACACCTTC.

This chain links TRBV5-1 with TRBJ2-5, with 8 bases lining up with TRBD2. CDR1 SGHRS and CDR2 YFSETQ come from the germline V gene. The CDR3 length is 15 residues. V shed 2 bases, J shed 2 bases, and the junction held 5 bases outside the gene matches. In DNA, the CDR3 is TGCGCCAGCAGCTTCGTACCTAGCGGGCAAGAGACCCAGTACTTC. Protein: CASSFVPSGQETQYF.

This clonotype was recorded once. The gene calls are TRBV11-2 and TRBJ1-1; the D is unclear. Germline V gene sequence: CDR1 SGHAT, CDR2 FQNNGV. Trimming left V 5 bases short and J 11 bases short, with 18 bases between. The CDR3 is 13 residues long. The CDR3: CASSPEMSGSAFF. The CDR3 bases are TGTGCCAGCAGCCCTGAGATGTCCGGGTCCGCTTTCTTT.

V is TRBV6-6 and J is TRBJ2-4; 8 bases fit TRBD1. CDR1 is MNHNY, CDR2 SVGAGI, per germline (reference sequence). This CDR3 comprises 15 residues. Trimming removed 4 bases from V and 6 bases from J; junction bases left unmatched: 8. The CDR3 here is CASSLGQGGGNIQYF. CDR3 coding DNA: TGTGCCAGCAGTTTAGGACAGGGAGGAGGAAACATTCAGTACTTC.

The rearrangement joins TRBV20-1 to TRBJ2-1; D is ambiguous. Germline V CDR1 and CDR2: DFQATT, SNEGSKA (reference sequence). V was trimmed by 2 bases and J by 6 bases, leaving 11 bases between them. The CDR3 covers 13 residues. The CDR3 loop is CSARPPWGNEQFF. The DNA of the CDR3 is TGCAGTGCTAGACCCCCCTGGGGCAATGAGCAGTTCTTC.

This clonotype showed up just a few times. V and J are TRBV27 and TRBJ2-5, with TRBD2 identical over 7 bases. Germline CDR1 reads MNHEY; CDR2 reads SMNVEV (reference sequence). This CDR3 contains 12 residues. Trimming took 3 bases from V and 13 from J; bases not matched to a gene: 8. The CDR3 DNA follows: TGTGCCAGCAGTTTCTGGGGGGGGGAGCGGTACTTC. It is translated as CASSFWGGERYF.

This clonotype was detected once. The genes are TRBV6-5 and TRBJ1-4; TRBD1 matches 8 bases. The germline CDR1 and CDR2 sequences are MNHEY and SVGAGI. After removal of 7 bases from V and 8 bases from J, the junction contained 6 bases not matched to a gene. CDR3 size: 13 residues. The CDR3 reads CASMGTGPEKLFF. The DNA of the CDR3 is TGTGCCAGCATGGGGACAGGCCCGGAAAAACTGTTTTTT.

The CDR3: CASSSSPPAGISPLHF. The CDR3 nucleotides are TGTGCCAGCAGTTCCAGTCCCCCCGCAGGGATTTCACCCCTCCACTTT. The chain uses TRBV2 and TRBJ1-6; D might be TRBD1 (5 bases). The CDR3 has 16 residues. Germline V gives CDR1 SNHLY, CDR2 FYNNEI. Trimming shortened V by 5 bases and J by 9 bases, and 20 bases separated the two germline ends. Full variable domain (outside the CDR3, taken from reference TRBV2 and TRBJ1-6): EPEVTQTPSHQVTQMGQEVILRCVPISNHLYFYWYRQILGQKVEFLVSFYNNEISEKSEIFDDQFSVERPDGSNFTLKIRSTKLEDSAMYFCASSSSPPAGISPLHFGNGTRLTVT.

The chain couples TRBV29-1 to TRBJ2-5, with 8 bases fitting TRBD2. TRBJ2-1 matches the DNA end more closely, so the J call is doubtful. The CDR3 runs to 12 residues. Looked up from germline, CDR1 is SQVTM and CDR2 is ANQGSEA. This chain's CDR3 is CSEGLAGNEQFF. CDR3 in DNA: TGCAGCGAAGGACTAGCCGGCAATGAGCAGTTCTTC.